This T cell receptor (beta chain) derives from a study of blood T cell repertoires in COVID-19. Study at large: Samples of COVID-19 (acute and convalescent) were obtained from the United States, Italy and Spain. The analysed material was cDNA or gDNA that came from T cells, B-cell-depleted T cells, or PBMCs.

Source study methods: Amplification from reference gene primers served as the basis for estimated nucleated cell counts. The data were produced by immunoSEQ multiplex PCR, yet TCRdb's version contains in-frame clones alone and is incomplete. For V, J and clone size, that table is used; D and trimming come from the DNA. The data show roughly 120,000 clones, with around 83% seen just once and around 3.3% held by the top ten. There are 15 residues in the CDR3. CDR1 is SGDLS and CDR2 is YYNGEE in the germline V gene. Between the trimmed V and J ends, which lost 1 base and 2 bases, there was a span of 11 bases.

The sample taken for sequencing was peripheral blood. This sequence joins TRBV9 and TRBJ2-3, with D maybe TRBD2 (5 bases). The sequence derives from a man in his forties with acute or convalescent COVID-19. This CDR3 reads CASSVYLAPTDTQYF. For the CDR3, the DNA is TGTGCCAGCAGCGTATACCTAGCCCCCACAGATACGCAGTATTTT.